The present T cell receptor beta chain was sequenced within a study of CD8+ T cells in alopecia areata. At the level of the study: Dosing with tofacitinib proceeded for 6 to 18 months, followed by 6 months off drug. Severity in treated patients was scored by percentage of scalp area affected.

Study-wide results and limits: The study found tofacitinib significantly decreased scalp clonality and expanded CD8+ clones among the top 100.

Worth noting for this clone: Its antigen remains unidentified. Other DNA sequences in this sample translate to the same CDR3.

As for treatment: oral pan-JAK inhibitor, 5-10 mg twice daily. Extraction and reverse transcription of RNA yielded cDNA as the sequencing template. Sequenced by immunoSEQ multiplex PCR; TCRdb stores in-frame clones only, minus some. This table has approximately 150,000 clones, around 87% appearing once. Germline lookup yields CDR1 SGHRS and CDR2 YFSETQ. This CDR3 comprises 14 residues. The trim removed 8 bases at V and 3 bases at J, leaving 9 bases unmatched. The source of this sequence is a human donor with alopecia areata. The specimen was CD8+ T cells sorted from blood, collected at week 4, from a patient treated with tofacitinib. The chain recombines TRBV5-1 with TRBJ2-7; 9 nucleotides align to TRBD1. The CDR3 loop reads CASSPGTGNYEQYF. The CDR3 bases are TGCGCCAGTAGCCCCGGGACAGGGAACTACGAGCAGTACTTC.